This T cell receptor beta chain was recorded in a study of T cell responses to AZD1222 COVID-19 vaccine (dated by TCRdb to the early 2020s). Regarding the study in general: Because spike-specific TCR depth and breadth did not differ between the two schedules, AZD1222 recipients who got a second dose at roughly 4 weeks were pooled with those who got a second dose at roughly 12 weeks. Enrollment into the trials was organized by age into subgroups of 18-55, 56-69 and 70-plus years, and those subgroups contained 148, 28 and 57 TCR-sequenced participants, respectively. A total of under 250 trial participants underwent TCR sequencing, of whom more than 200 had received two doses of AZD1222 and around 25 had received two doses of the MenACWY control vaccine.

On the study overall, not on this receptor specifically: The whole spike protein was spanned by vaccine-associated CD4 TCRs, and dominant responses were seen in regions 160-218 and 743-854. Nearly half of unique spike-specific TCRs reportedly recognized epitopes outside regions mutated in the B.1.351 and B.1.1.7 variants. No day 14 peak-response samples were available, so repertoires were characterized only after the peak T cell response. Most participants were white British and females outnumbered males, and the authors suggested that clonal diversity may have been underestimated. After two AZD1222 doses, both the breadth and the depth of spike-specific TCRs were significantly higher than at day 0 and than in MenACWY recipients. Conclusions about previously exposed vaccinees were limited because only a handful of AZD1222 recipients were SARS-CoV-2 seropositive at baseline. The 56-69-year group was small, and its depth increase did not reach significance, likely because of low power.

From the cysteine through the phenylalanine, the CDR3 covers 15 amino acids. Just CDR3 DNA is preserved here, 45 bases in frame from base 1. V and J are truncated by 1 base and 0 bases respectively, leaving an intervening sequence of 7 bases. CDR1 and CDR2 (LGHDT, YNNKEL) derive from the germline V gene (reference sequence). What the time point label conveys for this sample: baseline before first vaccination. Samples from vaccinated people were obtained from the UK trials COV001 and COV002, which included a single-blind randomized controlled phase 2/3 trial of AZD1222 (ChAdOx1 nCoV-19) in healthy adults. For TCRbeta chain sequencing, PBMC samples were collected from trial participants at day 0 and at day 28 after the second dose. The CDR3 regions of human TCRbeta chains were subjected to immunosequencing. Per the authors' processing: TCRs in the repertoires were matched against a reference library of SARS-CoV-2-specific TCRs that had been generated with the MIRA antigen-specificity platform. Breadth was defined as the fraction of unique TCRs that were SARS-CoV-2-associated, and depth was defined as the fraction of total T cells that were SARS-CoV-2-associated. Each spike-specific TCR was assigned to its reactive spike region and to a CD4 or CD8 class using the MIRA data. Log10-transformed breadth and depth values were compared by one-way ANOVA with Sidak's multiple comparisons tests. TCRdb holds this immuneACCESS table with in-frame rearrangements only. Some clones are missing; in checked studies, unresolved V genes explain under half, and the rest has no known cause. From that table come the V and J calls and clone size; the DNA was used to work out D and trimming. In all, the sample holds 150,000 to 200,000 clones, and over 85% of those were seen once. The ten biggest clones cover around 1.6% of the sample.

Turning to this clone: Its antigen is currently not known. Base-call qualities are not available, and no considerably larger clone is one nucleotide away.

The receptor was isolated from an adult in good health. Here the chain combines TRBV3-1 (or the pseudogene TRBV3-2) and TRBJ1-5; no D segment can be confidently identified. Sequencing used peripheral blood, obtained on day 0 of AZD1222 vaccination. The DNA sequence is as follows: TGTGCCAGCAGCCAAGGGCCGAGTAGCAATCAGCCCCAGCATTTT. Protein translation: CASSQGPSSNQPQHF.